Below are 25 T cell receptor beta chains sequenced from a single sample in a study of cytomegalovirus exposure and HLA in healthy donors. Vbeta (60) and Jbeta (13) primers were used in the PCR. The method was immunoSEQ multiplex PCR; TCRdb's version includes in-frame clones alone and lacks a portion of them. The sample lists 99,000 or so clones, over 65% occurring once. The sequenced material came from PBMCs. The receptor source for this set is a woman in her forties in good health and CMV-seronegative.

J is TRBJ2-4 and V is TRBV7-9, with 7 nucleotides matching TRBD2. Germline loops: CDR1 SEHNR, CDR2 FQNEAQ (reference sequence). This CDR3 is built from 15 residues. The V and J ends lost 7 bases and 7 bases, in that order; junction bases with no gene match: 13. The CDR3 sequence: CASTLSRAGDNIQYF. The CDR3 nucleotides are TGTGCCAGCACCCTTTCGAGGGCGGGAGACAACATTCAGTACTTC.

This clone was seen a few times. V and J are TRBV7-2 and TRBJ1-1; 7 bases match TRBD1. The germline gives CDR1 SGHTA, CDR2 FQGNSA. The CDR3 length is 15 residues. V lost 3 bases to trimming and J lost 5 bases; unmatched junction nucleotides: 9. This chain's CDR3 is CASSFSGQTRTEAFF. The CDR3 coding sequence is TGTGCCAGCAGCTTCTCGGGACAGACGAGAACTGAAGCTTTCTTT.

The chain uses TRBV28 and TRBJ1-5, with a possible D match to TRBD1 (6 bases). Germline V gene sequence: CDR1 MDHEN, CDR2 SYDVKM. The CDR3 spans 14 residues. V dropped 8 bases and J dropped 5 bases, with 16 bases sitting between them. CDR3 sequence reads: CASVAGAEDQPQHF. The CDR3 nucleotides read TGTGCCAGCGTCGCAGGGGCGGAGGATCAGCCCCAGCATTTT.

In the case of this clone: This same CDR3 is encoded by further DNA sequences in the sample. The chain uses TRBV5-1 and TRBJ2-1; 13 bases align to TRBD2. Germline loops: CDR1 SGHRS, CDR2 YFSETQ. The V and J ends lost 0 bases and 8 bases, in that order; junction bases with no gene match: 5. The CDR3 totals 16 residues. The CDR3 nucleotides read TGCGCCAGCAGCTTGGGAGGGACTAGCGGGACCGATGAGCAGTTCTTC. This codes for CASSLGGTSGTDEQFF.

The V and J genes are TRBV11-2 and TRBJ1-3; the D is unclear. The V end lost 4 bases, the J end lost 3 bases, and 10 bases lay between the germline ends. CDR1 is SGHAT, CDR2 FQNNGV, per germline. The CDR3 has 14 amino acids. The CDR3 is CASSSNPGGNTIYF. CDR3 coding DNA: TGTGCCAGCAGCTCTAACCCCGGTGGAAACACCATATATTTT.

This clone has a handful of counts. The CDR3 reads CASSERDTGELFF. DNA for the CDR3: TGTGCCAGCAGTGAGCGGGACACCGGGGAGCTGTTTTTT. The V and J genes are TRBV6-4 and TRBJ2-2; perhaps TRBD2 as D (5 bases). Germline CDR1 and CDR2: MRHNA and SNTAGT. The CDR3 runs 13 residues. The V end lost 3 bases, the J end lost 3 bases, and 5 bases lay between the germline ends.

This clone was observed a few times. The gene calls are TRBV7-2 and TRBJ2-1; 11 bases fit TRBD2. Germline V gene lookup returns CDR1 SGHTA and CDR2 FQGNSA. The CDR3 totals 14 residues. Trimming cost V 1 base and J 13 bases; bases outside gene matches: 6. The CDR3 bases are TGTGCCAGCAGCTTAGTGGCTAGCGGGAGGTCCCAGTTCTTC. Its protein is CASSLVASGRSQFF.

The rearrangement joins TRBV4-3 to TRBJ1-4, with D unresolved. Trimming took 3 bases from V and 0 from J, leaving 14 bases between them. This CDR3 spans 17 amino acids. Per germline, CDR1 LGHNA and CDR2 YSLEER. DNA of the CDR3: TGCGCCAGCAGCCAGGTCCGGAGCGTTGCAACTAATGAAAAACTGTTTTTT. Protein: CASSQVRSVATNEKLFF.

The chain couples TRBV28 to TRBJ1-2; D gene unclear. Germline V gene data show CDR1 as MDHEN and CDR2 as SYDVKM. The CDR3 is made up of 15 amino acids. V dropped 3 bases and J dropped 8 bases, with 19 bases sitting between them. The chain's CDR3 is CASSLFEGPAGGYTF. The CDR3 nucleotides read TGTGCCAGCAGTTTGTTTGAGGGCCCGGCGGGGGGCTACACCTTC.

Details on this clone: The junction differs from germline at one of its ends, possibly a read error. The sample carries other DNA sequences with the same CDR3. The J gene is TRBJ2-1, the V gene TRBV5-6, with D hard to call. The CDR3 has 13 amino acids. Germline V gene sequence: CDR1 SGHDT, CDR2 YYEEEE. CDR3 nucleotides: TGTGCCAGTAGCTTGGTCACTTACAATGAGCAGTTCTTC. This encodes CASSLVTYNEQFF.

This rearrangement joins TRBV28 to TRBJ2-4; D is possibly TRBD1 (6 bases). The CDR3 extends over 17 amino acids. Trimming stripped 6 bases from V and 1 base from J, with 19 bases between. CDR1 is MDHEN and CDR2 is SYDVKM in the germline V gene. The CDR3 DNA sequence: TGTGCCAGCAGGGCTGGTGAGGGGGTTGGGGCCAAAAACATTCAGTACTTC. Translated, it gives CASRAGEGVGAKNIQYF.

The CDR3 reads CASSPSRLAANNEQFF. In DNA form, the CDR3 reads TGCGCCAGCAGCCCCAGCCGACTAGCGGCTAACAATGAGCAGTTCTTC. The chain links TRBV5-1 to TRBJ2-1, with 9 bases matching TRBD2. Trimming removed 4 bases from V and 5 bases from J; junction bases left unmatched: 10. This CDR3 is built from 16 residues. CDR1 SGHRS and CDR2 YFSETQ come from the germline V gene.

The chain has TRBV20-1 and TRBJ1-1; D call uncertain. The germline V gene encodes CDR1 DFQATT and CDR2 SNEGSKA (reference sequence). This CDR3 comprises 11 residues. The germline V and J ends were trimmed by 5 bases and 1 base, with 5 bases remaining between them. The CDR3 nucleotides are TGCAGTGCTCGACAGAACACTGAAGCTTTCTTT. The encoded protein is CSARQNTEAFF.

The CDR3 DNA is TGTGCCAGCAGCTTGGACAAGAACACTGAAGCTTTCTTT. This encodes CASSLDKNTEAFF. This chain joins TRBV7-2 and TRBJ1-1; tentative D call: TRBD1 (5 bases). Germline CDR1 and CDR2: SGHTA and FQGNSA. CDR3 length equals 13 residues. Trimming removed 3 bases at V and 1 base at J, with 6 bases between.

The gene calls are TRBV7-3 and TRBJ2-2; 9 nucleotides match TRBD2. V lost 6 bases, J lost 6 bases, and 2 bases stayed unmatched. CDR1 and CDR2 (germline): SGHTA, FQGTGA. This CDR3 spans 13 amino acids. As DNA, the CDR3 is TGTGCCAGCAGAGGCGGGAGGGCCGGGGAGCTGTTTTTT. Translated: CASRGGRAGELFF.

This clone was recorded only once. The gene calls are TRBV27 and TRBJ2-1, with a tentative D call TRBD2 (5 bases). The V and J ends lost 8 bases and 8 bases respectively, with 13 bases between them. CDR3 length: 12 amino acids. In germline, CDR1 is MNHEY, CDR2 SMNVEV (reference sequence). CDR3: CASGWTFDEQFF. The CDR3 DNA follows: TGTGCCAGCGGGTGGACTTTCGATGAGCAGTTCTTC.

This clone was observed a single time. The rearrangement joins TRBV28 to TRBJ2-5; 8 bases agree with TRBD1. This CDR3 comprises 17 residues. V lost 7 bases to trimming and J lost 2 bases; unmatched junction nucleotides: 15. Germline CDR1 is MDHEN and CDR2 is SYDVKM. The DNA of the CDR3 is TGTGCCAGCATACCAGGGGGCGGACCCCTCAAACAAGAGACCCAGTACTTC. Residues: CASIPGGGPLKQETQYF.

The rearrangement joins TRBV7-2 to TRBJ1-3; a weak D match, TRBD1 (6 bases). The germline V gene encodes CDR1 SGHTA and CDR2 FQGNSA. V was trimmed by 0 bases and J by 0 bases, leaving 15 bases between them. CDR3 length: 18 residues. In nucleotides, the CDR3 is TGTGCCAGCAGCTTAGCGTATGGGGGGGCCCCCTCTGGAAACACCATATATTTT. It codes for CASSLAYGGAPSGNTIYF.

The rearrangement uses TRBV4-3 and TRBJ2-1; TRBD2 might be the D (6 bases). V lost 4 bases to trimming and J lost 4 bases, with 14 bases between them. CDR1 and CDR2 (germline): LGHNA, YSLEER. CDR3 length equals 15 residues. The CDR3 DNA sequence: TGCGCCAGCAGCCCTCGGGACGGGGGATACAATGAGCAGTTCTTC. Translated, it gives CASSPRDGGYNEQFF.

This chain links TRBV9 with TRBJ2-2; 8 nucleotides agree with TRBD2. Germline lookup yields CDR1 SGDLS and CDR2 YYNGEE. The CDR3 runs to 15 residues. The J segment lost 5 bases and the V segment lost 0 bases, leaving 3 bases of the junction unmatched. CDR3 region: CASSVAGGRTGELFF. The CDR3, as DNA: TGTGCCAGCAGCGTAGCTGGCGGGAGGACCGGGGAGCTGTTTTTT.

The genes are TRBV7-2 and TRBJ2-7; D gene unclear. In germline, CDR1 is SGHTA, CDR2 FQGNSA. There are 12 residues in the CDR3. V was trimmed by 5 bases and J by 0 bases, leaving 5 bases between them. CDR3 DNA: TGTGCCAGCAGCGCGCGCTCCTACGAGCAGTACTTC. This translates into CASSARSYEQYF.

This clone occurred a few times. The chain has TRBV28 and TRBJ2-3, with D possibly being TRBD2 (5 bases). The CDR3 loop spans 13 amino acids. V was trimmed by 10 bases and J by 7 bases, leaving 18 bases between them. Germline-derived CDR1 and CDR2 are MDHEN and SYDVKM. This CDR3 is CATLTRTSNTQYF. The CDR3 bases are TGTGCCACCCTCACTAGGACGAGTAATACGCAGTATTTT.

The CDR3, as DNA: TGTGCCAGCAGTGAAGGGGGACAAACCGGTGGGGTAGGCTACACCTTC. This encodes CASSEGGQTGGVGYTF. The V gene is TRBV2, the J gene TRBJ1-2, with D possibly being TRBD1 (6 bases). Germline CDR1 SNHLY, CDR2 FYNNEI. This CDR3 has 16 residues. V dropped 1 base and J dropped 8 bases, with 20 bases sitting between them.

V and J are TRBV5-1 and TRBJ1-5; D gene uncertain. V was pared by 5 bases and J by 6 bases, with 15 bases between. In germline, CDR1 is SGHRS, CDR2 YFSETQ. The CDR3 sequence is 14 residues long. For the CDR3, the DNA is TGCGCCAGCAGTTTAAACCCGGGGATTCAGCCCCAGCATTTT. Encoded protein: CASSLNPGIQPQHF.

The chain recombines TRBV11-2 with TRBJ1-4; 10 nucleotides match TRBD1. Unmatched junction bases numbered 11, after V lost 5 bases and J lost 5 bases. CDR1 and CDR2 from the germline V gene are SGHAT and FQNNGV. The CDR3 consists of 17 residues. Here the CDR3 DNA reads TGTGCCAGCAGCCCCATCGGACAGGGGGTCCCCAATGAAAAACTGTTTTTT. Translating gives CASSPIGQGVPNEKLFF.